A selection of T cell receptor beta chains follows, all from one sample in a study of blood T cell repertoires in COVID-19. Profiled with immunoSEQ multiplex PCR; TCRdb holds only in-frame clones, not every one. The repertoire includes around 99,000 clones, 90% of them detected once, and about 5.5% sits in the top ten. Sequencing input: peripheral blood. Receptor source: a man aged 50 or older with acute or convalescent COVID-19. The CDR3 runs from the conserved cysteine through the conserved F or W. D genes are given only for firm matches. A clone size is listed for some rows: how often the clone was seen (once, few, many), or a class if it is expanded.

j_call clone_size v_call d_call cdr3_aa cdr3_nt
TRBJ2-7 . TRBV3-1/TRBV3-2 . CASSQEGGSYEQYF TGTGCCAGCAGCCAAGAAGGCGGTTCCTACGAGCAGTACTTC
TRBJ2-3 . TRBV6-4 TRBD2 CASSEGLAGGPDTQYF TGTGCCAGCAGTGAAGGACTAGCGGGAGGGCCGGATACGCAGTATTTT
TRBJ1-2 . TRBV7-9 TRBD1 CASSLTGTGGGGGYTF TGTGCCAGCAGCCTAACCGGGACAGGAGGTGGAGGTGGCTACACCTTC
TRBJ1-5 . TRBV19 . CASRPLLGLQVNQPQHF TGTGCCAGTAGGCCCTTGTTAGGCCTCCAGGTCAATCAGCCCCAGCATTTT
TRBJ2-7 . TRBV5-1 TRBD1 CASTRTGGAYEQYF TGCGCCAGCACCCGGACAGGGGGCGCTTACGAGCAGTACTTC
TRBJ2-7 once TRBV19 TRBD1 CASSLTGGTSYEQYF TGTGCCAGTAGCCTGACAGGGGGAACGTCCTACGAGCAGTACTTC
TRBJ2-7 . TRBV6-5 TRBD2 CASSSTRAGGPREQYF TGTGCCAGCAGTTCAACACGAGCGGGAGGGCCTCGCGAGCAGTACTTC
TRBJ2-5 . TRBV5-4 . CASSPRGQKQETQYF TGTGCCAGCAGCCCCCGCGGACAGAAGCAAGAGACCCAGTACTTC
TRBJ1-1 . TRBV2 . CASSEGNRNTEAFF TGTGCCAGCAGTGAAGGGAACAGAAACACTGAAGCTTTCTTT
TRBJ1-5 . TRBV19 . CASSIGTVGNQPQHF TGTGCCAGTAGTATCGGAACAGTAGGCAATCAGCCCCAGCATTTT
TRBJ2-2 . TRBV6-6 TRBD1 CASSPSGTANTGELFF TGTGCCAGCAGTCCATCCGGGACAGCGAACACCGGGGAGCTGTTTTTT
TRBJ2-1 . TRBV6-5 TRBD2 CASGTSGRYEQFF TGTGCCAGCGGAACTAGCGGGAGATATGAGCAGTTCTTC
TRBJ2-4 . TRBV4-1 TRBD2 CASSQGAASGRTKNIQYF TGCGCCAGCAGCCAAGGGGCCGCTAGCGGGAGAACCAAAAACATTCAGTACTTC
TRBJ2-2 . TRBV19 TRBD2 CASSIKGQGGTSGYTGELFF TGTGCCAGTAGTATAAAAGGGCAGGGAGGGACTAGCGGGTACACCGGGGAGCTGTTTTTT
TRBJ2-3 . TRBV11-3 TRBD2 CASSSGLAGATDTQYF TGTGCCAGCAGCTCGGGACTAGCGGGAGCCACAGATACGCAGTATTTT
TRBJ1-1 few TRBV6-5 . CASSYSAGEMNTEAFF TGTGCCAGCAGTTACTCCGCGGGGGAGATGAACACTGAAGCTTTCTTT
TRBJ1-2 . TRBV12-5 TRBD1 CASGLEGAVGYTF TGTGCTAGTGGTTTGGAGGGGGCGGTTGGCTACACCTTC
TRBJ2-1 . TRBV19 . CASSIDLGGEQFF TGTGCCAGTAGTATAGATCTTGGAGGTGAGCAGTTCTTC
TRBJ1-6 few TRBV3-1/TRBV3-2 TRBD1 CASRPRQGSGSPLHF TGTGCCAGCAGACCCCGACAGGGATCCGGGTCACCCCTCCACTTT
TRBJ2-3 . TRBV6-5 TRBD1 CASSYSGQGATQYF TGTGCCAGCAGTTACTCGGGACAGGGGGCCACGCAGTATTTT
TRBJ2-7 . TRBV6-6 TRBD2 CASLAGGTYEQYF TGTGCCAGCCTAGCGGGAGGCACCTACGAGCAGTACTTC
TRBJ1-2 . TRBV9 . CASSVGHTGNYGYTF TGTGCCAGCAGCGTAGGGCACACCGGGAACTATGGCTACACCTTC
TRBJ1-6 . TRBV5-1 TRBD1 CASSQDGQGVNSPLHF TGCGCCAGCAGCCAAGACGGACAGGGTGTTAATTCACCCCTCCACTTT
TRBJ2-6 once TRBV27 TRBD1 CASSLYAGGADGANVLTF TGTGCCAGCAGTTTATATGCAGGGGGCGCAGATGGGGCCAACGTCCTGACTTTC
TRBJ1-4 . TRBV7-9 . CASSSQTGRGEKLFF TGTGCCAGCAGCTCACAAACAGGCCGGGGGGAAAAACTGTTTTTT
TRBJ2-7 . TRBV19 . CARAGLCYEQYF TGTGCCAGGGCGGGACTGTGCTACGAGCAGTACTTC
TRBJ1-2 many TRBV14 TRBD1 CASSPGDRRYTF TGTGCCAGCAGCCCCGGGGACAGGCGCTACACCTTC
TRBJ2-5 . TRBV5-1 TRBD1 CASSTRQGKETQYF TGCGCCAGCAGCACCCGACAGGGCAAAGAGACCCAGTACTTC
TRBJ2-3 . TRBV5-8 . CASSFSGSLDTQYF TGTGCCAGCAGCTTTTCGGGTAGTTTAGATACGCAGTATTTT
TRBJ2-2 . TRBV4-3 TRBD2 CASSQEGYSGLAPRRNTGELFF TGCGCCAGCAGCCAAGAAGGGTATTCCGGACTAGCGCCCCGAAGGAACACCGGGGAGCTGTTTTTT
TRBJ2-1 . TRBV10-3 TRBD1 CAISARGNEQFF TGTGCCATCAGTGCCAGGGGGAATGAGCAGTTCTTC
TRBJ1-1 . TRBV19 . CASSGRASGTEAFF TGTGCCAGTAGTGGGCGGGCCTCCGGAACTGAAGCTTTCTTT
TRBJ2-2 . TRBV25-1 TRBD1 CASSDSDRDAGELFF TGTGCCAGCAGTGATAGTGACAGGGACGCCGGGGAGCTGTTTTTT
TRBJ1-2 . TRBV3-1/TRBV3-2 . CASSQVVSYGYTF TGTGCCAGCAGCCAAGTGGTCAGCTATGGCTACACCTTC
TRBJ2-7 . TRBV11-2 TRBD2 CASSLDIAGVDEQYF TGTGCCAGCAGCTTAGATATAGCGGGAGTAGACGAGCAGTACTTC
TRBJ2-3 . TRBV11-2 . CASSLILGGSTDTQYF TGTGCCAGCAGCTTAATTCTGGGCGGGAGCACAGATACGCAGTATTTT
TRBJ2-5 . TRBV28 TRBD1 CASSLGRGSQQETQYF TGTGCCAGCAGTTTGGGCAGGGGGTCTCAACAAGAGACCCAGTACTTC
TRBJ1-4 . TRBV25-1 . CASSPPGGANPEKLFF TGTGCCAGCAGTCCCCCGGGGGGCGCGAACCCCGAAAAACTGTTTTTT
TRBJ2-5 . TRBV6-5 . CASGARETQYF TGTGCCAGCGGGGCTAGAGAGACCCAGTACTTC
TRBJ2-1 . TRBV5-1 TRBD2 CASSLPLSGMGDEQFF TGCGCCAGCAGCTTGCCCCTTAGCGGGATGGGGGATGAGCAGTTCTTC
TRBJ2-1 . TRBV5-1 TRBD2 CASSGGTRFNNEQFF TGCGCCAGCAGCGGCGGGACTAGGTTTAATAATGAGCAGTTCTTC
TRBJ2-7 . TRBV6-2/TRBV6-3 TRBD2 CASSPGTSGNTYEQYF TGTGCCAGCAGCCCGGGGACTAGCGGGAATACCTACGAGCAGTACTTC
TRBJ2-7 . TRBV27 . CASRQPGGDSSYEQYF TGTGCCAGCAGGCAGCCCGGGGGGGACAGCTCCTACGAGCAGTACTTC
TRBJ2-4 . TRBV19 . CASSSREAIAKNIQYF TGTGCCAGTAGTTCCAGGGAAGCGATTGCCAAAAACATTCAGTACTTC
TRBJ1-1 . TRBV29-1 TRBD1 CSVEDRVSTEAFF TGCAGCGTTGAGGACAGGGTTAGCACTGAAGCTTTCTTT
TRBJ2-2 once TRBV7-9 . CASSLVGAGELFF TGTGCCAGCAGCTTAGTCGGAGCCGGGGAGCTGTTTTTT
TRBJ1-5 . TRBV27 . CASSPITGIGQPQHF TGTGCCAGCAGTCCCATCACGGGGATCGGTCAGCCCCAGCATTTT
TRBJ1-5 . TRBV2 TRBD1 CASSSTGGRQPQHF TGTGCCAGCAGCTCCACAGGGGGCAGACAGCCCCAGCATTTT
TRBJ2-2 . TRBV11-2 TRBD1 CASSLTGQISGELFF TGTGCCAGCAGCTTAACGGGACAGATCAGCGGGGAGCTGTTTTTT
TRBJ2-1 once TRBV24-1 TRBD2 CATSEPGLAGNEQFF TGTGCCACCAGTGAGCCGGGACTAGCGGGGAATGAGCAGTTCTTC
TRBJ1-6 . TRBV19 . CAIVLNPEVPYNSPLHF TGTGCCATAGTTCTTAATCCGGAGGTTCCCTATAATTCACCCCTCCACTTT
TRBJ1-6 . TRBV5-6 . CASSLGALPHNSPLHF TGTGCCAGCAGCTTGGGAGCCCTTCCCCATAATTCACCCCTCCACTTT